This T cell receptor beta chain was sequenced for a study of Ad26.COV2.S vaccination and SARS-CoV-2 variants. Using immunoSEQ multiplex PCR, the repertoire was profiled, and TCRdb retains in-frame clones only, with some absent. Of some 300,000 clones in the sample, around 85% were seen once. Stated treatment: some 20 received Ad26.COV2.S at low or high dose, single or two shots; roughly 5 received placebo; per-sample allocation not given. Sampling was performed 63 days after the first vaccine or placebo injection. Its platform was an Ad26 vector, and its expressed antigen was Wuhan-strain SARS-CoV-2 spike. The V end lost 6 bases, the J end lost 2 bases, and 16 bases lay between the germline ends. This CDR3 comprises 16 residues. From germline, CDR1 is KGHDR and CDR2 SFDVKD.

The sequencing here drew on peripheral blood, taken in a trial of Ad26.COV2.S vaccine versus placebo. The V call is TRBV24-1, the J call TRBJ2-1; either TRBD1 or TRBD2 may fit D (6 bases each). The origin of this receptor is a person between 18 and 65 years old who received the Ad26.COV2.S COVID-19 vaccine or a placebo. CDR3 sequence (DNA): TGTGCCACCAGTCCCCCGGGGGCCGAGACCTACAATGAGCAGTTCTTC. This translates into CATSPPGAETYNEQFF.